This TCR beta chain was sequenced in a study of cytomegalovirus exposure and HLA in healthy donors. This CDR3 has 17 amino acids. Trimming removed 2 bases at V and 0 bases at J, with 15 bases between. CDR1 and CDR2 from the germline V gene are MNHEY and SMNVEV (reference sequence). As regards this clone: As yet, its antigen is unknown.

The PCR had 60 Vbeta and 13 Jbeta primers. Produced via immunoSEQ multiplex PCR; TCRdb's table is partial and in-frame only. The sample has some 130,000 clones; approximately 61% are singletons. Study findings and constraints: Published work reported that the classifier diagnosed cytomegalovirus status with high specificity and sensitivity.

The chain employs TRBV27 and TRBJ2-3; perhaps TRBD1 as D (5 bases). The TCR sequence derives from a human donor in good health. Material: PBMCs. The CDR3 DNA follows: TGTGCCAGCAGTTTAGGTTTAGGACAACAAAGCACAGATACGCAGTATTTT. This gives the protein CASSLGLGQQSTDTQYF.